The rows below give T cell receptor beta chains drawn from one sample of a study of T cells in Graves' hyperthyroidism and ophthalmopathy. TCRdb reprocessed the multiplex PCR reads via MiXCR and lists one record per CDR3 protein. The sample has fewer than 300,000 distinct CDR3 sequences; around a quarter are singletons. The sample taken for sequencing was blood. The receptors here all came from a man aged 35-49 years with Graves' hyperthyroidism that later progressed to Graves' ophthalmopathy. Each CDR3 is given with its conserved first and last residue. D genes are given only for firm matches. Size is stated for part of the rows, as once, few or many counts, or as a class when the clone is expanded.

few	TRBV20-1	NA	TRBJ2-7	TGCAGTGCTAGAGCGGGGGAGTTTTCCTACGAGCAGTACTTC	CSARAGEFSYEQYF
many	TRBV5-5	NA	TRBJ1-1	TGTGCCAGCCTGGGCACTGAAGCTTTCTTT	CASLGTEAFF
NA	TRBV7-2	NA	TRBJ2-5	TGTGCCAGCAGCTCTCAGGCGTACGCAGAGACCCAGTACTTC	CASSSQAYAETQYF
many	TRBV2	NA	TRBJ2-5	TGTGCCAGCAGTGACGCCGGAGGAAGAGAGACCCAGTACTTC	CASSDAGGRETQYF
NA	TRBV30	TRBD1	TRBJ1-2	TGTGCCTGGAGTCCGGGACAGACTAACTATGGCTACACCTTC	CAWSPGQTNYGYTF
NA	TRBV5-1	NA	TRBJ2-7	TGCGCCAGCAGCTTGGTCCCAGGGAACGAGCAGTACTTC	CASSLVPGNEQYF
many	TRBV6-5	NA	TRBJ2-5	TGTGCCAGCAGTCGATTACAGGGATTCGAGACCCAGTACTTC	CASSRLQGFETQYF
many	TRBV3-1	NA	TRBJ2-5	TGTGCCAGCAGCCAAGTTAGAGGAGAGACCCAGTACTTC	CASSQVRGETQYF
NA	TRBV5-1	NA	TRBJ2-2	TGCGCCAGCAGCTCGCACCGATTCTTGAACACCGGGGAGCTGTTTTTT	CASSSHRFLNTGELFF
many	TRBV28	NA	TRBJ1-1	TGTGCCGCACGGGTGAACACTGAAGCTTTCTTT	CAARVNTEAFF
many	TRBV11-2	NA	TRBJ1-2	TGTGCCAGCAGCTTAGTTGGGGAAAGGAGGGAAAACTATGGCTACACCTTC	CASSLVGERRENYGYTF
NA	TRBV20-1	NA	TRBJ2-7	TGCAGTGCTACCCAAGCAGTAGGGTCCTACGAGCAGTACTTC	CSATQAVGSYEQYF
many	TRBV4-2	NA	TRBJ2-6	TGTGCCAGCAGCCAAGATCGAACGGCCCACAGCTCTGGGGCCAACGTCCTGACTTTC	CASSQDRTAHSSGANVLTF
many	TRBV2	NA	TRBJ2-7	TGTTCAGCGAAGGTAGCCCCCTACGAGCAGTACTTC	CSAKVAPYEQYF
many	TRBV30	NA	TRBJ2-7	TGTGCCTGGAATGCTAGAGGGATCGAGCAGTACTTC	CAWNARGIEQYF
NA	TRBV5-1	TRBD2	TRBJ2-7	TGCGCCAGCAGCCCGACTAGCGGGGTGTCCTACGAGCAGTACTTC	CASSPTSGVSYEQYF
many	TRBV29-1	NA	TRBJ1-2	TGCAGCGTTGAACAGTATGGCTACACCTTC	CSVEQYGYTF
many	TRBV20-1	TRBD2	TRBJ2-5	TGCAGTGCTAGAGATGGGGGACTAGCTTTGGAGACCCAGTACTTC	CSARDGGLALETQYF
many	TRBV12-3/TRBV12-4	NA	TRBJ1-2	TGTGCCACCAGAACCCTCGGGACGGACTATGGCTACACCTTC	CATRTLGTDYGYTF
many	TRBV27	TRBD2	TRBJ2-4	TGTGCCAGCAGTACACGGACTAGCGGAGTAGCCAAAAACATTCAGTACTTC	CASSTRTSGVAKNIQYF
many	TRBV4-1	NA	TRBJ1-5	TGCGCCAGCAGCCACCCCGGCCTTAGCAATCAGCCCCAGCATTTT	CASSHPGLSNQPQHF
NA	TRBV30	NA	TRBJ1-5	TGTGCCTGGAGCAAGATGACAGGAGGGGGTAATCAGCCCCAGCATTTT	CAWSKMTGGGNQPQHF
NA	TRBV28	NA	TRBJ1-5	TGTGCCAGTCGGGGGGCAGGTGGCAATCAGCCCCAGCATTTT	CASRGAGGNQPQHF
many	TRBV10-1	TRBD2	TRBJ2-5	TGCGCCAGCAGTGAGCCTTCGACTAGCGGGAAAGAGACCCAGTACTTC	CASSEPSTSGKETQYF
many	TRBV5-1	TRBD1	TRBJ2-7	TGCGCCAGCAGATCCGGGACAGGGGCGTACGAGCAGTACTTC	CASRSGTGAYEQYF
many	TRBV6-4	TRBD2	TRBJ2-7	TGTGCCAGCAGTCCCCCCTTAGCGGGAGCGATCTCCTACGAGCAGTACTTC	CASSPPLAGAISYEQYF
NA	TRBV28	NA	TRBJ2-5	TGTGCCAGCAGTTTTGATCCGAAAGAGACCCAGTACTTC	CASSFDPKETQYF
many	TRBV12-3/TRBV12-4	TRBD2	TRBJ2-2	TGTGCCAGCAGTTTAGACAGCGGGGTCACCGGGGAGCTGTTTTTT	CASSLDSGVTGELFF
NA	TRBV6-2/TRBV6-3	NA	TRBJ2-2	TGTGCCAGCAGTTTACCGTTCACCGGGGAGCTGTTTTTT	CASSLPFTGELFF
many	TRBV25-1	NA	TRBJ2-7	TGTGCCAGCAGTGAATATGGTAGGGTGGGAGCCGGCGAGCAGTACTTC	CASSEYGRVGAGEQYF
many	TRBV11-2	NA	TRBJ1-1	TGTGCCAGCAGCTTAGTTTCAGTGCGGGTGAACACTGAAGCTTTCTTT	CASSLVSVRVNTEAFF
NA	TRBV11-1	TRBD1	TRBJ2-5	TGTGCCAGCAGCTTAGGGTGGACAGGGAAGGAAAGAGAGACCCAGTACTTC	CASSLGWTGKERETQYF
NA	TRBV3-1	NA	TRBJ2-5	TGTGCCAGCAGCCAAGTGGGAGCCTGGGGCCAAGAGACCCAGTACTTC	CASSQVGAWGQETQYF
many	TRBV7-2	TRBD2	TRBJ2-5	TGTGCCAGCAGCTTACAACCTCCCGGGGAGGGGGAGACCCAGTACTTC	CASSLQPPGEGETQYF
once	TRBV12-3/TRBV12-4	TRBD2	TRBJ2-5	TGTGCCAGCAGCCAACTAGCGGGGGGGCCCCCTGCTTACCAAGAGACCCAGTACTTC	CASSQLAGGPPAYQETQYF
many	TRBV5-1	NA	TRBJ2-7	TGCGCCAGCAGCACGGACGGATCCTACGAGCAGTACTTC	CASSTDGSYEQYF
many	TRBV9	NA	TRBJ2-6	TGTGCCAGCAGCCCAGTGAGAACAGGGGGGGCCAACGTCCTGACTTTC	CASSPVRTGGANVLTF
few	TRBV7-2	NA	TRBJ2-5	TGTGCCAGCAGCTTAGCCAGGGACTCCCAGTACTTC	CASSLARDSQYF
many	TRBV24-1	NA	TRBJ2-6	TGTGCCACCAGTGACCCGGGGCCTTCCTCTGGGGCCAACGTCCTGACTTTC	CATSDPGPSSGANVLTF
many	TRBV12-3/TRBV12-4	NA	TRBJ1-1	TGTGCCACTTGGGGTCAGGGAGACACTGAAGCTTTCTTT	CATWGQGDTEAFF
many	TRBV20-1	TRBD1	TRBJ2-7	TGCAGTGCTAGAGTGGACAGGGGGGCGCGGGAGCAGTACTTC	CSARVDRGAREQYF
NA	TRBV6-5	NA	TRBJ2-7	TGTGCCAGCGTTCGAAGCTCCTACGAGCAGTACTTC	CASVRSSYEQYF
NA	TRBV12-3/TRBV12-4	NA	TRBJ1-5	TGTGCCAGCAGTTTGGTCTTTGGACAGCCCCAGCATTTT	CASSLVFGQPQHF
many	TRBV12-3/TRBV12-4	TRBD2	TRBJ2-7	TGTGCCAGCAGATCTAGCGGGGGCGAGCAGTACTTC	CASRSSGGEQYF
many	TRBV7-2	TRBD2	TRBJ2-5	TGTGCCAGCAGCTTACTAGCGGGAATCCAAGAGACCCAGTACTTC	CASSLLAGIQETQYF
NA	TRBV6-5	TRBD2	TRBJ2-5	TGTGCCAGCAGTTACTCGCGGGAGAGGGAAGAGACCCAGTACTTC	CASSYSREREETQYF
many	TRBV5-1	TRBD2	TRBJ2-5	TGCGCCAGCAGCTTGGGCGGGAGCGGAGAGACCCAGTACTTC	CASSLGGSGETQYF
many	TRBV10-3	TRBD2	TRBJ2-3	TGTGCCATCAGTGAGTCCATAGCGGGAATTCCAGATACGCAGTATTTT	CAISESIAGIPDTQYF
many	TRBV20-1	NA	TRBJ1-1	TGCAGTGCTACCAGGACATCTGAAGCTTTCTTT	CSATRTSEAFF
many	TRBV20-1	TRBD1	TRBJ1-6	TGCAGTGCTAGAAGACAGGGGGCGTGGATTAATTCACCCCTCCACTTT	CSARRQGAWINSPLHF
few	TRBV4-3	NA	TRBJ1-1	TGCGCCAGCAGCCAAGGGAATGCGAACACTGAAGCTTTCTTT	CASSQGNANTEAFF
many	TRBV28	NA	TRBJ2-4	TGTGCCAGCAGGTCCAGGACGATTCAGTACTTC	CASRSRTIQYF
NA	TRBV9	NA	TRBJ2-2	TGTGCCAGCAGCGTAGCGGGAACGGCCGGGGAGCTGTTTTTT	CASSVAGTAGELFF
many	TRBV7-8	NA	TRBJ2-7	TGTGCCAGCAGCTTTCCCAGTGTCTCACCCTACGAGCAGTACTTC	CASSFPSVSPYEQYF
NA	TRBV18	NA	TRBJ2-5	TGTGCCAGCAAAGGGGAGCAAGGGACCCAGTACTTC	CASKGEQGTQYF